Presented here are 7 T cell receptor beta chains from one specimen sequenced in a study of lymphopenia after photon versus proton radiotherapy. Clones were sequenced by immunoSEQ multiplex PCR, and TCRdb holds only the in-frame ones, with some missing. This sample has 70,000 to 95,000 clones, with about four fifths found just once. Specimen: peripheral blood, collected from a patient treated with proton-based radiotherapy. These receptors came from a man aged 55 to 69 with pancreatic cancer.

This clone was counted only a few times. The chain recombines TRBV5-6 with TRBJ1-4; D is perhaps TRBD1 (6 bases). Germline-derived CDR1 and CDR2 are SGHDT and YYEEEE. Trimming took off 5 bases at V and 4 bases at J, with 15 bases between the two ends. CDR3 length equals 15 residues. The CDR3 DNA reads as TGTGCCAGCAGATCCTGGGGGACATATAATGAAAAACTGTTTTTT. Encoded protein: CASRSWGTYNEKLFF.

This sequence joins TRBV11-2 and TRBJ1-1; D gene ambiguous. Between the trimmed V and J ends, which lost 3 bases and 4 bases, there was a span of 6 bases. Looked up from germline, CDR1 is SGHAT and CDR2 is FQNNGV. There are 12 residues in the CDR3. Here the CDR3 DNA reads TGTGCCAGCAGCTTGGCAATCACTGAAGCTTTCTTT. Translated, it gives CASSLAITEAFF.

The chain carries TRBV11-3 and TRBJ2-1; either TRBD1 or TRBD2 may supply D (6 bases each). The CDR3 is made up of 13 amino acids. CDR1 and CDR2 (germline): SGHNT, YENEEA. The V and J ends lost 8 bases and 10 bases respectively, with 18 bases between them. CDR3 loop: CASSSGPTGEQFF. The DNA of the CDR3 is TGTGCCAGCTCAAGCGGGCCCACAGGGGAGCAGTTCTTC.

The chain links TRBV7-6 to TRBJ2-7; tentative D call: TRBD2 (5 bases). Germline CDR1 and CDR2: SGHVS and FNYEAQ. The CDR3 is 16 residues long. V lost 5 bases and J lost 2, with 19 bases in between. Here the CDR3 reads CASSEGRRTLTYEQYF. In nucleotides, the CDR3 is TGTGCCAGCAGCGAGGGTAGGAGGACTCTAACCTACGAGCAGTACTTC.

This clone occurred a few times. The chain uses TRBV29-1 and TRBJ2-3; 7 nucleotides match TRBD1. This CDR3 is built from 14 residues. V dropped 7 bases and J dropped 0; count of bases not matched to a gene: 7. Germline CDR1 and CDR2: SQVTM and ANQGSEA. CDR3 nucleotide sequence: TGCAGCGCCCCCCGACAGGGTAGCACAGATACGCAGTATTTT. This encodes CSAPRQGSTDTQYF.

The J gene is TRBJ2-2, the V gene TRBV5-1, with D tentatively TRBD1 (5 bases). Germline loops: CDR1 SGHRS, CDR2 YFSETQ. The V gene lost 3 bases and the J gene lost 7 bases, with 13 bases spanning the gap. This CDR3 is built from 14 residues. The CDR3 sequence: CASSSLQGIGELFF. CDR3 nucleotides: TGCGCCAGCAGCTCCCTTCAGGGTATCGGGGAGCTGTTTTTT.

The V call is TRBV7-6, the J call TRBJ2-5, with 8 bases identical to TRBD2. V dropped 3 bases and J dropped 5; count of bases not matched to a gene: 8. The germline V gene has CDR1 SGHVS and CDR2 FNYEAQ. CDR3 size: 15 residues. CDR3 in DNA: TGTGCCAGCAGCTTCACAGCGGGAGTTTATGAGACCCAGTACTTC. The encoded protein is CASSFTAGVYETQYF.